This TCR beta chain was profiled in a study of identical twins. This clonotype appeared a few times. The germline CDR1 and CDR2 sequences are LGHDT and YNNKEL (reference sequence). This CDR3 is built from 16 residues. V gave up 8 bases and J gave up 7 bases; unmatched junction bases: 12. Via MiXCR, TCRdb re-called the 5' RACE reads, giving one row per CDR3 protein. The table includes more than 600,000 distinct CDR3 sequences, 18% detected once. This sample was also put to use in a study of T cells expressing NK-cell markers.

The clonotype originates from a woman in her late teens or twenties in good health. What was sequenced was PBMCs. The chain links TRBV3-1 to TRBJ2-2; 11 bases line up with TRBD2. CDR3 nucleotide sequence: TGTGCCAGCTCGCTATGGACTAGCGGGTTAAGCGGGGAGCTGTTTTTT. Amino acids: CASSLWTSGLSGELFF.